This note documents a single TCR beta chain sequence. One junction end does not reproduce the germline sequence, and a read error may be involved. Authors' methods: How many nucleated cells were present was estimated from reference gene primer amplification. This table comes from immunoSEQ multiplex PCR, and its TCRdb copy is limited to in-frame clones, with some not included. That table gives V, J and clone size, and the DNA gave D and trimming. The table shows under 90,000 clones, with 70% to 80% occurring only once. The data derive from a study of blood T cell repertoires in COVID-19. Study as a whole: Acute and convalescent COVID-19 specimens originated in the United States, Italy and Spain. T cells, B-cell-depleted T cells, or PBMCs provided the cDNA or gDNA that served as material.

The CDR3 consists of 15 residues. The germline V gene has CDR1 MGHRA and CDR2 YSYEKL. The V gene is TRBV4-1, the J gene TRBJ2-1; TRBD1 matches 7 bases. Sequencing used peripheral blood. The receptor was derived from a human donor in a cohort sampled during active COVID-19. Here the CDR3 DNA reads TGCGCCAGCAGCCAAGTAAACAGGGGTTACAGTGAGCAGTTCTTC. It translates to CASSQVNRGYSEQFF.